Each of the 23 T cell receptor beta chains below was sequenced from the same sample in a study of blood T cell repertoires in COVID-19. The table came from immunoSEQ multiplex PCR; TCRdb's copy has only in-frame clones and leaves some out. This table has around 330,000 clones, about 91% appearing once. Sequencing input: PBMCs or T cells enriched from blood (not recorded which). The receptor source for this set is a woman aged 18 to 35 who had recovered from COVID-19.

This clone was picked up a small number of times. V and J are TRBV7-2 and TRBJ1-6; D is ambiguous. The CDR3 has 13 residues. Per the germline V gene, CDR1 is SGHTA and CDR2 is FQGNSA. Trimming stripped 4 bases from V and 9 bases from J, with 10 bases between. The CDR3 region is CASSSASGSPLHF. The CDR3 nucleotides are TGTGCCAGCAGCTCCGCTTCCGGTTCACCCCTCCACTTT.

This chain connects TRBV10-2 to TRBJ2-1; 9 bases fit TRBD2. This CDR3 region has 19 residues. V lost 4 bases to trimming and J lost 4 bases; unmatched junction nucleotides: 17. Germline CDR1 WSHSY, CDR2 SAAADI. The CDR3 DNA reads TGCGCCAGCAGTGGGGGTGGGACTAGCATCCCCCGACTATACAATGAGCAGTTCTTC. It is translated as CASSGGGTSIPRLYNEQFF.

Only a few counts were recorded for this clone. CDR3 region: CAVPLSVSGPQHF. The DNA for the CDR3 is TGTGCCGTGCCGCTGTCAGTCAGTGGGCCCCAGCATTTT. The chain joins TRBV28 to TRBJ1-5; D ambiguous. The CDR3 runs 13 residues. CDR1 MDHEN and CDR2 SYDVKM come from the germline V gene. V gave up 11 bases and J gave up 9 bases, with 20 bases separating them.

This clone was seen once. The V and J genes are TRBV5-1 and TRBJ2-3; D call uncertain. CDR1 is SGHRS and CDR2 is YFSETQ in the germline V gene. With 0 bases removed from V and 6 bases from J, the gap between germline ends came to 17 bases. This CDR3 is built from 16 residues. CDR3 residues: CASSLGPLSGSDTQYF. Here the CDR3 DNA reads TGCGCCAGCAGCTTGGGCCCCCTCTCGGGTTCCGATACGCAGTATTTT.

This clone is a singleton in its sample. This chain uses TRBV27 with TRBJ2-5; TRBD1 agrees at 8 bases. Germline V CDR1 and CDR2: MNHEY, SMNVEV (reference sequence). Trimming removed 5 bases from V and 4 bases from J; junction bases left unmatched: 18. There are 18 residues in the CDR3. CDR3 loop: CASSPLHSDRGLGETQYF. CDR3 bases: TGTGCCAGCAGTCCACTTCACTCCGACAGGGGCCTTGGAGAGACCCAGTACTTC.

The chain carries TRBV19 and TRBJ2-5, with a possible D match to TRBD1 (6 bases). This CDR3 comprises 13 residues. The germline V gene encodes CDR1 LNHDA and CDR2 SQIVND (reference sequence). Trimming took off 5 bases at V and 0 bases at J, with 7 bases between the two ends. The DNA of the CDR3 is TGTGCCAGTAGTGACAGGTACCAAGAGACCCAGTACTTC. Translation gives CASSDRYQETQYF. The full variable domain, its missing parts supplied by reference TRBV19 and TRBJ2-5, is DGGITQSPKYLFRKEGQNVTLSCEQNLNHDAMYWYRQDPGQGLRLIYYSQIVNDFQKGDIAEGYSVSREKKESFPLTVTSAQKNPTAFYLCASSDRYQETQYFGPGTRLLVL.

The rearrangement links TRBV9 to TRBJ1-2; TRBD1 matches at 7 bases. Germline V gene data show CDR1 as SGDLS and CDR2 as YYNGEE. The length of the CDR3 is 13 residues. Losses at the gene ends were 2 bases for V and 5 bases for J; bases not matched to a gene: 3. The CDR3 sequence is CASSVGTEYGYTF. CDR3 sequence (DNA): TGTGCCAGCAGCGTCGGGACAGAGTATGGCTACACCTTC.

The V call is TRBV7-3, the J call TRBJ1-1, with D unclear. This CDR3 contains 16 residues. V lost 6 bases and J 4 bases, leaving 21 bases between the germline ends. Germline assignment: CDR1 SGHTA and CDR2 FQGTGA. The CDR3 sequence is CASSSYHTPGGTEAFF. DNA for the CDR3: TGTGCCAGCAGTTCTTACCATACCCCAGGTGGCACTGAAGCTTTCTTT.

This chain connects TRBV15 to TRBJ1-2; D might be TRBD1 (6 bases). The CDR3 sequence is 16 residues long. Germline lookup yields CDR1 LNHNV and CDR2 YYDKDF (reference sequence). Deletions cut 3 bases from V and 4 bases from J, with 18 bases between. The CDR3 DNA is TGTGCCACCAGCAGGGGAAGGGGGTCAGGACTCTATGGCTACACCTTC. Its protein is CATSRGRGSGLYGYTF.

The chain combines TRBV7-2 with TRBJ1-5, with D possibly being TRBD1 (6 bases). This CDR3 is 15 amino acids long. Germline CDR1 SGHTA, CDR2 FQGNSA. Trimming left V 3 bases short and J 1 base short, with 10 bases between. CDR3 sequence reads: CASSFDQGSNQPQHF. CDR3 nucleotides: TGTGCCAGCAGCTTCGACCAGGGGAGCAATCAGCCCCAGCATTTT.

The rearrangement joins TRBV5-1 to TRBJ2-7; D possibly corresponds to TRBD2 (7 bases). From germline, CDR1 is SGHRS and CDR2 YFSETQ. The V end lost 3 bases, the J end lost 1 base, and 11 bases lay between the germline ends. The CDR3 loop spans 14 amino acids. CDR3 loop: CASSWGGHSYEQYF. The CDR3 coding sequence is TGCGCCAGCAGCTGGGGGGGACATTCCTACGAGCAGTACTTC.

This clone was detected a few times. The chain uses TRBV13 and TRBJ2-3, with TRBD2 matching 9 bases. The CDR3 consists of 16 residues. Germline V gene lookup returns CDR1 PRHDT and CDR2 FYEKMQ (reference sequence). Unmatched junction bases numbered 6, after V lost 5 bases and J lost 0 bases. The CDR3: CASSSRLAASTDTQYF. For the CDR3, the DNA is TGTGCCAGCAGCAGCCGACTAGCGGCTAGCACAGATACGCAGTATTTT.

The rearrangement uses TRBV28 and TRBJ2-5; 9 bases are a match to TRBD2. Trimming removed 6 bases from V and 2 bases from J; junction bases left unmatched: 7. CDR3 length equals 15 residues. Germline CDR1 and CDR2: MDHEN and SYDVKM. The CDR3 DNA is TGTGCCAGCAGCTCTAGCGGGATCCGTCAAGAGACCCAGTACTTC. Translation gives CASSSSGIRQETQYF.

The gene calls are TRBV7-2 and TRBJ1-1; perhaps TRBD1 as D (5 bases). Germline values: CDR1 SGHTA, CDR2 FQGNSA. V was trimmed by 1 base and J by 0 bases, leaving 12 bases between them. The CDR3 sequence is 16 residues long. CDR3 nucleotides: TGTGCCAGCAGCTTAGTCCCTGGACATATGAACACTGAAGCTTTCTTT. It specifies CASSLVPGHMNTEAFF.

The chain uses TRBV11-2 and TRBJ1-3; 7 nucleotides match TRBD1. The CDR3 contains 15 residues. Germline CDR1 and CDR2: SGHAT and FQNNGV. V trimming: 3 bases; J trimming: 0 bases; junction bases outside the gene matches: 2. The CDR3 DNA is TGTGCCAGCAGCTTCACAGGGGCCTCTGGAAACACCATATATTTT. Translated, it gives CASSFTGASGNTIYF.

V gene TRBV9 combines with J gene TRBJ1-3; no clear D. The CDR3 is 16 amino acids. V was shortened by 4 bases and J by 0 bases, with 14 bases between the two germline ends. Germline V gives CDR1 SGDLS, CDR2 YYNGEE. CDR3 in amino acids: CASSSPRSSSGNTIYF. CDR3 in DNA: TGTGCCAGCAGCTCACCAAGGAGCAGCTCTGGAAACACCATATATTTT.

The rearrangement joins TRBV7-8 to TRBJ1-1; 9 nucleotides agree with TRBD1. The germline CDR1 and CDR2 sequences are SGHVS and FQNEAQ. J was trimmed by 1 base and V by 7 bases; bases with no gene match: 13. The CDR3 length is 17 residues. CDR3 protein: CASTLRRPGQGNTEAFF. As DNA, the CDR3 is TGTGCCAGCACTTTAAGGAGGCCGGGACAGGGGAACACTGAAGCTTTCTTT.

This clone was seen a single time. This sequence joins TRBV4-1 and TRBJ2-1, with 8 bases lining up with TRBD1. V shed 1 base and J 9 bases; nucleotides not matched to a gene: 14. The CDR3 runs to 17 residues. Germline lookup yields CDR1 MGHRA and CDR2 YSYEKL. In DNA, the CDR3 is TGCGCCAGCAGCCAAGGGACCGCAGGGGGCCCGGAAGGTGAGCAGTTCTTC. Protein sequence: CASSQGTAGGPEGEQFF.

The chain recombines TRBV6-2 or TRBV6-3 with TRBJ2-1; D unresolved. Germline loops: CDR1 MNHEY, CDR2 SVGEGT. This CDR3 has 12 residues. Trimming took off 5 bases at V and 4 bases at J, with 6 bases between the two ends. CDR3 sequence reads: CASSPPYNEQFF. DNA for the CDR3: TGTGCCAGCAGTCCCCCTTACAATGAGCAGTTCTTC.

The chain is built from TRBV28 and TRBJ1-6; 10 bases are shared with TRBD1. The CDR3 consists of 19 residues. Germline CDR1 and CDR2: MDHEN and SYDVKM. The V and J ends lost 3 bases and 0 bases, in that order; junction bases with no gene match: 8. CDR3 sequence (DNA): TGTGCCAGCAGTTTTAGTGGACAGGGGGATAGCTCCTATAATTCACCCCTCCACTTT. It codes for CASSFSGQGDSSYNSPLHF.

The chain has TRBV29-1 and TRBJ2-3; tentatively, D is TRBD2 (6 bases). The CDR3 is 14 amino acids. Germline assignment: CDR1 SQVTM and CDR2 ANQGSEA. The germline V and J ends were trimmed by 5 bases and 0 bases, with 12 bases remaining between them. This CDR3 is CSVPTSGSTDTQYF. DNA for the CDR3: TGCAGCGTTCCCACGAGCGGGAGCACAGATACGCAGTATTTT.

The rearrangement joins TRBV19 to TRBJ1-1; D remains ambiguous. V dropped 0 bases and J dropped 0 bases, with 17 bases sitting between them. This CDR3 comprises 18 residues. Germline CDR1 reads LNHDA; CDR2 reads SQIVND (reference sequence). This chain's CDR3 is CASSIDLFREGMNTEAFF. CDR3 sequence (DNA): TGTGCCAGTAGTATAGATCTCTTCAGAGAGGGAATGAACACTGAAGCTTTCTTT.

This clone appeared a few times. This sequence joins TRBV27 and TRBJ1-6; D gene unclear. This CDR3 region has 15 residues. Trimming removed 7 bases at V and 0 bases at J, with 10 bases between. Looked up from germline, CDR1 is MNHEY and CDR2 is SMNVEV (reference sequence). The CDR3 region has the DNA TGTGCCAGCACGTGGTTCAGCTCCTATAATTCACCCCTCCACTTT. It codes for CASTWFSSYNSPLHF.